This T cell receptor beta chain was captured in a study of PD-1 blockade in classical Hodgkin lymphoma. As regards this clone: As yet, its antigen is unknown.

Data came from immunoSEQ multiplex PCR; TCRdb stores just in-frame clones and leaves some out. The table records around 26,000 clones, roughly four fifths of them present only once. In every patient, relapse followed autologous stem cell transplantation, while exposure to brentuximab vedotin differed. Best outcomes ranged across complete response, partial response and progressive disease. Trimming removed 5 bases from V and 2 bases from J, with 13 bases in between. CDR1 is SGHTA, CDR2 FQGNSA, per germline. The CDR3 has 14 residues. Study-wide results and limits: Nothing has yet pinned down what causes the repertoire differences, possibly disease activity or prior therapy. Newly diagnosed patients were reported to exhibit reduced baseline TCR diversity relative to healthy donors. TCR diversity rose significantly by C4D1 in CD4+ but not CD8+ cells.

The source is a human donor with classical Hodgkin lymphoma. Specimen: peripheral blood mononuclear cells (PBMCs), collected before the second cycle of nivolumab. The rearrangement links TRBV7-2 to TRBJ2-7, with D possibly called TRBD1 or TRBD2 (5 bases each). The CDR3 sequence: CASSPGTTTYEQYF. The CDR3 nucleotides are TGTGCCAGCAGCCCAGGGACCACCACCTACGAGCAGTACTTC. Filled out from reference TRBV7-2 and TRBJ2-7, the complete variable domain reads GAGVSQSPSNKVTEKGKDVELRCDPISGHTALYWYRQSLGQGLEFLIYFQGNSAPDKSGLPSDRFSAERTGGSVSTLTIQRTQQEDSAVYLCASSPGTTTYEQYFGPGTRLTVT.